The rows below give T cell receptor beta chains drawn from one sample of a study of T cells in Graves' hyperthyroidism and ophthalmopathy. TCRdb ran MiXCR on the multiplex PCR reads and lists one entry per CDR3 protein. The sample includes under 350,000 distinct CDR3 sequences, over 15% seen only once; the top ten take less than 70%. The material sequenced was blood. These receptors were collected from a woman in her sixties or seventies with Graves' ophthalmopathy. CDR3s include the opening cysteine and the closing phenylalanine or tryptophan. The D gene is left open where the match is weak. Size is omitted from some rows. Given values are once, few, many or a class for expanded clones.

j_call	v_call	clone_size	d_call	cdr3_nt	cdr3_aa
TRBJ2-5	TRBV5-1	many	TRBD1	TGCGCCAGCAGCTCCCTGGACAGGGACCCACAAGAGACCCAGTACTTC	CASSSLDRDPQETQYF
TRBJ2-1	TRBV29-1	many	TRBD2	TGCAGCGTTGCGGGCGGGAGCTACAATGAGCAGTTCTTC	CSVAGGSYNEQFF
TRBJ1-1	TRBV7-2	many	.	TGTGCCAGCAGCTTAGGTGTTCCAGGGTACACTGAAGCTTTCTTT	CASSLGVPGYTEAFF
TRBJ2-1	TRBV4-1	few	.	TGCGCCAGCAGCCGTAGACGGGCGGACAATGAGCAGTTCTTC	CASSRRRADNEQFF
TRBJ2-2	TRBV12-5	many	.	TGTGCTAGTGATGGAGAAGGCACCGGGGAGCTGTTTTTT	CASDGEGTGELFF
TRBJ2-1	TRBV5-1	.	.	TGCGCCAGCAGCTTGGGACAGAGAGGGCATGAGCAGTTCTTC	CASSLGQRGHEQFF
TRBJ1-6	TRBV20-1	few	TRBD1	TGCAGTGCTAGAGGGACAGGGTTTTCACCCCTCCACTTT	CSARGTGFSPLHF
TRBJ1-5	TRBV29-1	.	.	TGCAGCGTTGGGGAGGTTAGCAATCAGCCCCAGCATTTT	CSVGEVSNQPQHF
TRBJ2-1	TRBV5-1	many	.	TGCGCCAGCAGCGACTCTTACCCATTCTCCTACAATGAGCAGTTCTTC	CASSDSYPFSYNEQFF
TRBJ1-1	TRBV2	.	.	TGTGCCAGCACCGCGGACGGAACTATGAACACTGAAGCTTTCTTT	CASTADGTMNTEAFF
TRBJ2-4	TRBV7-9	few	TRBD2	TGTGCCAGCACCCGATTTGGACTAGCGGGTACTAAAAACATTCAGTACTTC	CASTRFGLAGTKNIQYF
TRBJ2-5	TRBV9	few	.	TGTGCCAGCAGCGTAGGCGGGCGAACCCCGGGGGCCCAGTACTTC	CASSVGGRTPGAQYF
TRBJ2-7	TRBV4-2	.	TRBD1	TGTGCCAGCAGCCAAGTGGGTGTTAACAGGGGACGAAACGAGCAGTACTTC	CASSQVGVNRGRNEQYF
TRBJ2-2	TRBV28	many	.	TGTGCCAGCAGTTTGGGGGGCACCGGGGAGCTGTTTTTT	CASSLGGTGELFF